The 10 T cell receptor beta chains below were found in one sample sequenced in a study of blood T cell repertoires in COVID-19. Sequenced by immunoSEQ multiplex PCR; TCRdb stores in-frame clones only, minus some. This table holds about 110,000 clones, around four fifths found once. Sequencing input: peripheral blood. These receptor sequences come from a woman in her sixties or seventies with acute or convalescent COVID-19.

This chain connects TRBV5-1 to TRBJ1-1; 7 bases agree with TRBD1. V lost 5 bases, J lost 10 bases, and 17 bases stayed unmatched. The CDR3 consists of 15 residues. The germline V gene has CDR1 SGHRS and CDR2 YFSETQ. The CDR3 nucleotides read TGCGCCAGCAGGTTCCGGGACAGTGGGGGTGAGGCAGCTTTCTTT. Translation: CASRFRDSGGEAAFF.

The rearrangement uses TRBV2 and TRBJ1-6, with D perhaps matching TRBD1 (6 bases). Per the germline V gene, CDR1 is SNHLY and CDR2 is FYNNEI. V was clipped by 5 bases and J by 7 bases, with 21 bases between them. The CDR3 length is 17 residues. CDR3 sequence reads: CASSNSPGERRNSPLHF. The CDR3 region has the DNA TGTGCCAGCAGTAATAGCCCAGGGGAAAGGCGGAATTCACCCCTCCACTTT.

This clone was found a few times. J is TRBJ1-1 and V is TRBV12-5; 7 bases match TRBD1. Germline V gives CDR1 LGHNT, CDR2 FRNRAP. This CDR3 comprises 14 residues. V trimming: 5 bases; J trimming: 0 bases; junction bases outside the gene matches: 3. The DNA for the CDR3 is TGTGCTAGTGGTGGACAGGTCCTGAACACTGAAGCTTTCTTT. Protein: CASGGQVLNTEAFF.

The gene calls are TRBV7-6 and TRBJ2-1; 10 bases are shared with TRBD2. V lost 5 bases, J lost 9 bases, and 19 bases stayed unmatched. The CDR3 consists of 18 residues. Germline V lookup: CDR1 SGHVS, CDR2 FNYEAQ. The CDR3 nucleotides are TGTGCCAGCAGCCAAGGACTAGCGGCTGGAGAGTTACCCAGTGAGCAGTTCTTC. Its translation is CASSQGLAAGELPSEQFF.

The V and J genes are TRBV4-2 and TRBJ2-3; D is perhaps TRBD2 (5 bases). The V end lost 0 bases, the J end lost 6 bases, and 19 bases lay between the germline ends. The CDR3 covers 17 residues. Germline loops: CDR1 LGHNA, CDR2 YNFKEQ. The CDR3 loop is CASSQEGTGSRRDTQYF. Here the CDR3 DNA reads TGTGCCAGCAGCCAAGAAGGAACGGGGTCACGGAGGGATACGCAGTATTTT.

The rearrangement joins TRBV3-1 (or the pseudogene TRBV3-2) to TRBJ2-1; D is uncertain. Trimming removed 0 bases at V and 2 bases at J, with 8 bases between. Germline V gene data show CDR1 as LGHDT and CDR2 as YNNKEL (reference sequence). The CDR3 consists of 15 residues. As DNA, the CDR3 is TGTGCCAGCAGCCAAGATAGCCTTACCTACAATGAGCAGTTCTTC. It specifies CASSQDSLTYNEQFF.

This sequence joins TRBV19 and TRBJ2-1; 8 bases are shared with TRBD2. The V and J ends lost 8 bases and 6 bases, in that order; junction bases with no gene match: 15. Germline V lookup: CDR1 LNHDA, CDR2 SQIVND (reference sequence). The CDR3 sequence is 16 residues long. CDR3 region: CASSLPGGAPSNEQFF. The CDR3 nucleotides are TGTGCCAGTTCACTACCGGGGGGGGCTCCATCCAATGAGCAGTTCTTC.

V and J are TRBV3-1 (or the pseudogene TRBV3-2) and TRBJ2-5; 12 positions match TRBD2. The germline gives CDR1 LGHDT, CDR2 YNNKEL (reference sequence). Unmatched junction bases numbered 7, after V lost 1 base and J lost 7 bases. The CDR3 runs 16 residues. In DNA, the CDR3 is TGTGCCAGCAGCCAAGGACTAGCGGGGGCTGGGGGGACCCAGTACTTC. Translation: CASSQGLAGAGGTQYF.

This chain connects TRBV7-3 to TRBJ2-5; weak D call: TRBD1 (5 bases). Germline V gene data show CDR1 as SGHTA and CDR2 as FQGTGA. The CDR3 runs to 15 residues. V gave up 4 bases and J gave up 3 bases, with 15 bases separating them. CDR3 region: CASSSAGFKEETQYF. DNA of the CDR3: TGTGCCAGCAGCTCAGCAGGGTTCAAAGAAGAGACCCAGTACTTC.

The chain is built from TRBV12-3 or TRBV12-4 and TRBJ2-7; the match to TRBD1 covers 10 bases. The CDR3 runs 12 residues. V shed 10 bases and J 6 bases; nucleotides not matched to a gene: 6. The CDR3 region is CATSGTGVEQYF. CDR3 nucleotides: TGTGCCACTTCCGGGACAGGGGTCGAGCAGTACTTC.